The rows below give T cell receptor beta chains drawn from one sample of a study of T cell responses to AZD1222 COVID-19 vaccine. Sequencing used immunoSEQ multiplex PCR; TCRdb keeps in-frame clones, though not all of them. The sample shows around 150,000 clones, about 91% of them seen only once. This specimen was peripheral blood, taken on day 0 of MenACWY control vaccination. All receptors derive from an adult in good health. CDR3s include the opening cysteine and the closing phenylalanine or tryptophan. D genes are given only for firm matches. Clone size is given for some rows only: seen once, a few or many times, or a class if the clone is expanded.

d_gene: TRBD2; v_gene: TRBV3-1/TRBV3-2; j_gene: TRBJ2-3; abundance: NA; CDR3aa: CASSQGLAGGTDTQYF; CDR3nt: TGTGCCAGCAGCCAGGGACTAGCGGGAGGGACAGATACGCAGTATTTT
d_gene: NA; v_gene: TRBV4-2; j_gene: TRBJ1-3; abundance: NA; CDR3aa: CASSQDLPSGGNTIYF; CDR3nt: TGTGCCAGCAGCCAAGATCTCCCCTCCGGGGGAAACACCATATATTTT
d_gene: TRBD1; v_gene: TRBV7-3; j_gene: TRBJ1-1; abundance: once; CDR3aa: CASSRGQGRFEAEAFF; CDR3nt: TGTGCCAGCAGCCGAGGACAGGGAAGATTTGAGGCTGAAGCTTTCTTT
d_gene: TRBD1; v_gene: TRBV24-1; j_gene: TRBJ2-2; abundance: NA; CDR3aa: CATSDPTGTGGWDTGELFF; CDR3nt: TGTGCCACCAGTGACCCCACCGGGACAGGGGGCTGGGACACCGGGGAGCTGTTTTTT
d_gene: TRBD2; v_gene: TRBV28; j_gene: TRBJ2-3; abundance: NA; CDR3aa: CASSFSGGPSDTQYF; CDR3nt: TGTGCCAGCAGTTTTTCGGGAGGGCCTTCAGATACGCAGTATTTT
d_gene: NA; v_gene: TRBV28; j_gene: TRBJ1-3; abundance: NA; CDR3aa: CASSPGARSGNTIYF; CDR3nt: TGTGCCAGCAGCCCAGGGGCCCGCTCTGGAAACACTATATATTTT
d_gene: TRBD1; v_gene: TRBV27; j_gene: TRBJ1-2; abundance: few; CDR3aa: CASSSDREANYGYTF; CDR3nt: TGTGCCAGCAGTTCGGACAGGGAGGCTAACTATGGCTACACCTTC
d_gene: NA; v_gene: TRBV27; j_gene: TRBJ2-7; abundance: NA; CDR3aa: CASSQGFSSYEQYF; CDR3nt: TGTGCCAGCAGCCAGGGATTCTCCTCCTACGAGCAGTACTTC
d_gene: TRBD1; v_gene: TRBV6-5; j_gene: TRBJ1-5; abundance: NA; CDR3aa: CASIRGTGGQPQHF; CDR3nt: TGTGCCAGCATCAGGGGGACAGGCGGACAGCCCCAGCATTTT
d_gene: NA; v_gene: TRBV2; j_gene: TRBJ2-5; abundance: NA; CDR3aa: CANKRGREETQYF; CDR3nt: TGTGCCAACAAAAGGGGCAGGGAAGAGACCCAGTACTTC
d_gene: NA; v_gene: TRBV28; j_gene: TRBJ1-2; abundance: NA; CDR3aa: CASSPKRIESGYTF; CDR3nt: TGTGCCAGCAGTCCTAAACGCATTGAAAGCGGCTACACCTTC
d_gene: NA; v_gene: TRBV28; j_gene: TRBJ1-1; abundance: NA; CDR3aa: CASSSVNTEAFF; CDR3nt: TGTGCCAGCAGTTCAGTGAACACTGAAGCTTTCTTT
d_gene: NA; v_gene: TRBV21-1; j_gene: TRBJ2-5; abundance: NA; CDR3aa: CASSRPTTGGGETQYF; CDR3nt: TGTGCCAGCAGCAGGCCTACCACAGGGGGGGGAGAGACCCAGTACTTC
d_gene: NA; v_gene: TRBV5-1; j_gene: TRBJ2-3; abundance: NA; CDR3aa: CASSPDTDTQYF; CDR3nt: TGCGCCAGCAGCCCTGACACAGATACGCAGTATTTT
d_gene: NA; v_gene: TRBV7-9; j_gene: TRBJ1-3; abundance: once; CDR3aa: CASSPGTQGGNTIYF; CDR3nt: TGTGCCAGCAGCCCAGGAACTCAGGGAGGAAACACCATATATTTT
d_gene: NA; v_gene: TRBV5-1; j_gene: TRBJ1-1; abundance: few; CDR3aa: CASRDGRGDEAFF; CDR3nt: TGCGCCAGCAGAGATGGCCGGGGTGATGAAGCTTTCTTT
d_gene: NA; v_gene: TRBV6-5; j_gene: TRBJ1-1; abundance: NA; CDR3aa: CASSPTWATEAFF; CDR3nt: TGTGCCAGCAGCCCCACATGGGCGACTGAAGCTTTCTTT
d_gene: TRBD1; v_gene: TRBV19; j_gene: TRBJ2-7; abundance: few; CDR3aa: CASNNYPGQGLNF; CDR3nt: TGTGCCAGCAATAATTACCCAGGACAGGGTTTAAACTTC
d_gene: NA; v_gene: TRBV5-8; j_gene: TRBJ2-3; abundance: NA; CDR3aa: CASSLGQGGSLDTQYF; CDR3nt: TGTGCCAGCAGCTTGGGACAGGGAGGGAGTTTGGATACGCAGTATTTT
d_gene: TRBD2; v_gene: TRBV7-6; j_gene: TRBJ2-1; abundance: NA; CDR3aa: CASSSTLNLAGAVNEQFF; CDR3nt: TGTGCCAGCAGCTCAACCCTAAATCTAGCGGGAGCTGTAAATGAGCAGTTCTTC
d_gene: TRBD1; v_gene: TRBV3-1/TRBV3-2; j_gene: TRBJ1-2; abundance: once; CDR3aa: CASSQRPSVSGGGYGYTF; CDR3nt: TGTGCCAGCAGCCAACGTCCGAGCGTGTCAGGGGGCGGCTATGGCTACACCTTC
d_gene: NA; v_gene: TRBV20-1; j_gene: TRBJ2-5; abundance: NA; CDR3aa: CSQQAEETQYF; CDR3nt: TGCAGTCAACAAGCGGAAGAGACCCAGTACTTC
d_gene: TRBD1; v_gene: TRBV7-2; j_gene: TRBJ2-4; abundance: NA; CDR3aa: CASSLLGQGFNIQYF; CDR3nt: TGTGCCAGCAGCTTACTTGGACAGGGGTTCAACATTCAGTACTTC
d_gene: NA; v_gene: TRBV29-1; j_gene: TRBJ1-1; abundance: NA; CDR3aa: CSTSEGDTEAFF; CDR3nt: TGCAGCACCTCTGAGGGCGACACTGAAGCTTTCTTT
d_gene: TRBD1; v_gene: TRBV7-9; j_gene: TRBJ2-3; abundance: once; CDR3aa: CASSSTGTGYTDTQYF; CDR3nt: TGTGCCAGCAGCTCAACAGGGACAGGGTACACAGATACGCAGTATTTT
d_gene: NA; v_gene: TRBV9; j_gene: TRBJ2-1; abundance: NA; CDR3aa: CASSVDFGRGPLNEQFF; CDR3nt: TGTGCCAGCAGCGTAGATTTTGGCAGGGGTCCCTTAAATGAGCAGTTCTTC
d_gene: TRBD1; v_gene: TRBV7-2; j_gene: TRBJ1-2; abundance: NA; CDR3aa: CASSGDRALPGGYTF; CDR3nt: TGTGCCAGCAGCGGAGACAGGGCCCTCCCTGGTGGCTACACCTTC
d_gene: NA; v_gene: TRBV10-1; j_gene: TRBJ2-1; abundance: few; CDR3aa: CASQGSGYNEQFF; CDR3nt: TGCGCCAGCCAGGGGTCAGGGTACAATGAGCAGTTCTTC
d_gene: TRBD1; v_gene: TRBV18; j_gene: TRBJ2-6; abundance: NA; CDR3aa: CASSRQGANGANVLTF; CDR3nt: TGTGCCAGCTCACGACAGGGGGCGAATGGGGCCAACGTCCTGACTTTC
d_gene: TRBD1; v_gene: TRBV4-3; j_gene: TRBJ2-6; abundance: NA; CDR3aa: CASSQVAPGQGAAGANVLTF; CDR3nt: TGCGCCAGCAGCCAAGTGGCCCCGGGACAGGGGGCGGCTGGGGCCAACGTCCTGACTTTC
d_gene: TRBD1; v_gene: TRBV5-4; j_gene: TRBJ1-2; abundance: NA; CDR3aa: CASSLDATGGAYTF; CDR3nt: TGTGCCAGCAGCTTGGATGCGACAGGGGGTGCCTACACCTTC
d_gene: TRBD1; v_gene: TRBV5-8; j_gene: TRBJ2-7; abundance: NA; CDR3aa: CASSKTGQATYEQYF; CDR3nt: TGTGCCAGCAGCAAGACGGGACAGGCAACCTACGAGCAGTACTTC
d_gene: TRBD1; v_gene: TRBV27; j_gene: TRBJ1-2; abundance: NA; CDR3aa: CASRPQGAVDGYTF; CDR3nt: TGTGCCAGCAGGCCGCAGGGGGCCGTCGATGGCTACACCTTC
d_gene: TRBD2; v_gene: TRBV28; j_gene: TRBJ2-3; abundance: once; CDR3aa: CASSWQGLAGGADTQYF; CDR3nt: TGTGCCAGCAGTTGGCAGGGATTAGCGGGAGGGGCAGATACGCAGTATTTT
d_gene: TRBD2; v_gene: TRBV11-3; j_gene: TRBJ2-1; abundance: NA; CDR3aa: CASSFSGGSEFF; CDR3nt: TGTGCCAGCAGCTTTTCGGGGGGGTCGGAGTTCTTC
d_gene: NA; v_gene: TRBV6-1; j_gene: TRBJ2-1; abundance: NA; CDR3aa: CASSESGSHSEQFF; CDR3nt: TGTGCCAGCAGTGAATCCGGTTCCCATAGTGAGCAGTTCTTC
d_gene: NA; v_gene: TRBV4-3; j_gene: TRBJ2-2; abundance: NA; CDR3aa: CASSQVQGRELFF; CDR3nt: TGCGCCAGCAGCCAAGTACAGGGCCGGGAGCTGTTTTTT
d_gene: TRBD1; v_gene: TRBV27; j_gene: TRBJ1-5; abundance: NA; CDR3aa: CASSLQGAVQPQHF; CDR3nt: TGTGCCAGCAGTTTACAGGGGGCTGTTCAGCCCCAGCATTTT
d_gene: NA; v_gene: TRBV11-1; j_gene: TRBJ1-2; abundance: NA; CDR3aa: CASSFFAGDGYTF; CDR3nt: TGTGCCAGCAGCTTTTTTGCAGGAGATGGCTACACCTTC
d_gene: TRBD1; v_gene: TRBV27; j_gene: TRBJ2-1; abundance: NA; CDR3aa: CASSLLSGPRSGGQFF; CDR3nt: TGTGCCAGCAGTCTCCTCTCGGGACCCCGCTCAGGGGGGCAGTTCTTC
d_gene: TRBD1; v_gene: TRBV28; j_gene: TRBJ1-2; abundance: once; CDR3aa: CASSDQDRGRRGYTF; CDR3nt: TGTGCCAGCAGCGATCAGGACAGGGGGCGCCGGGGCTACACCTTC
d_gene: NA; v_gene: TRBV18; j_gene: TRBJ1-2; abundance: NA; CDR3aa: CASSPQTLSNYGYTF; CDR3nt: TGTGCCAGCTCACCACAGACCCTTTCTAACTATGGCTACACCTTC
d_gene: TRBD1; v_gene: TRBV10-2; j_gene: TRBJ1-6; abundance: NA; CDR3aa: CASRGQGRFYSPLHF; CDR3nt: TGCGCCAGCAGGGGACAGGGAAGATTTTATTCACCCCTCCACTTT
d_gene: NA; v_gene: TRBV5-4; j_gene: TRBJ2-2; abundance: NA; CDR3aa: CASSSAGTTGELFF; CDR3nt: TGTGCCAGCAGTTCAGCAGGGACCACCGGGGAGCTGTTTTTT
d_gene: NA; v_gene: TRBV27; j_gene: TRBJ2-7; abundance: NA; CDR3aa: CASGQGGSEQYF; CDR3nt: TGTGCCAGCGGTCAAGGGGGTAGCGAGCAGTACTTC